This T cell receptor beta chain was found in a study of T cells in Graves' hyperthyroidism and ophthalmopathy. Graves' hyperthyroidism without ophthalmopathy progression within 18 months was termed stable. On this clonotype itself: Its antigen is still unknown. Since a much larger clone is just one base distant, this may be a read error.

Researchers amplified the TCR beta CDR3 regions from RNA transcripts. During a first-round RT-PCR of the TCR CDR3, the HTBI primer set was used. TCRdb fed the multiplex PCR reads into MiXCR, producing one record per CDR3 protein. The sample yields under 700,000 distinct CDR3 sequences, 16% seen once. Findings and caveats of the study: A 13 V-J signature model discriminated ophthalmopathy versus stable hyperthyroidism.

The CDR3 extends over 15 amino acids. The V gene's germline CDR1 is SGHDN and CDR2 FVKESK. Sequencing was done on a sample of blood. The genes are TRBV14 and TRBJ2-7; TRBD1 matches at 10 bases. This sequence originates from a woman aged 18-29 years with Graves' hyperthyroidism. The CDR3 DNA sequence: TGTGCCAGCAGCCCCGCTGGACAGGGGGTGTACGGGCAGTACTTC. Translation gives CASSPAGQGVYGQYF.